The 18 T cell receptor beta chains in this list originate from one sample, sequenced in a study of blood T cell repertoires in COVID-19. Profiled with immunoSEQ multiplex PCR; TCRdb holds only in-frame clones, not every one. Here the sample spans about 110,000 clones, almost 85% being singletons. The sequenced sample was peripheral blood. These receptors all stem from a human donor in a cohort sampled during active COVID-19.

This chain joins TRBV24-1 and TRBJ2-3, with a possible D match to TRBD2 (5 bases). V lost 1 base and J lost 2, with 12 bases in between. The CDR3 has 16 residues. CDR1 and CDR2 from the germline V gene are KGHDR and SFDVKD. CDR3 nucleotides: TGTGCCACCAGTGATTTTGAGGGCACCTTCACAGATACGCAGTATTTT. Its protein product is CATSDFEGTFTDTQYF.

The CDR3 protein is CASSQEAGGRTEAFF. The CDR3 DNA reads as TGCGCCAGCAGCCAAGAAGCAGGGGGCAGGACTGAAGCTTTCTTT. V and J are TRBV4-1 and TRBJ1-1; the match to TRBD1 covers 8 bases. CDR1 is MGHRA and CDR2 is YSYEKL in the germline V gene. The CDR3 has 15 amino acids. Unmatched junction bases numbered 5, after V lost 0 bases and J lost 5 bases.

This chain connects TRBV4-2 to TRBJ2-3, with a tentative D call TRBD2 (6 bases). CDR1 is LGHNA, CDR2 YNFKEQ, per germline. Trimming removed 4 bases at V and 6 bases at J, with 14 bases between. CDR3 length: 14 residues. The DNA of the CDR3 is TGTGCCAGCAGCCTGGGGGGAGGCCCCGATACGCAGTATTTT. Translated: CASSLGGGPDTQYF.

This rearrangement joins TRBV6-4 to TRBJ1-2; TRBD1 agrees at 8 bases. Germline lookup yields CDR1 MRHNA and CDR2 SNTAGT. Losses at the gene ends were 6 bases for V and 7 bases for J; bases not matched to a gene: 10. There are 14 residues in the CDR3. The CDR3 reads CASRHEVGTGGYTF. The CDR3 region has the DNA TGTGCCAGCAGGCACGAAGTGGGGACAGGTGGCTACACCTTC.

The chain has TRBV25-1 and TRBJ1-2; possibly TRBD1 for D (6 bases). Trimming took 8 bases from V and 4 from J, leaving 17 bases between them. Germline loops: CDR1 MGHDK, CDR2 SYGVNS. The CDR3 has 14 residues. CDR3 bases: TGTGCCAGCTCCACGTCCGGGACAATCTATGGCTACACCTTC. Translation gives CASSTSGTIYGYTF.

The rearrangement links TRBV20-1 to TRBJ2-5; D is perhaps TRBD1 (6 bases). The CDR3 is made up of 14 amino acids. V dropped 6 bases and J dropped 5 bases, with 19 bases sitting between them. CDR1 and CDR2 (germline): DFQATT, SNEGSKA (reference sequence). The chain's CDR3 is CSASKQGLLETQYF. The CDR3 DNA reads as TGCAGTGCCAGTAAACAGGGCCTCTTGGAGACCCAGTACTTC.

The V call is TRBV6-6, the J call TRBJ1-5; 7 bases map to TRBD1. This CDR3 is 15 amino acids long. Germline CDR1 reads MNHNY; CDR2 reads SVGAGI (reference sequence). Trimming took 6 bases from V and 7 from J; bases not matched to a gene: 12. The CDR3 loop is CASSLGQEEWQPQHF. CDR3 bases: TGTGCCAGCAGCCTAGGACAGGAGGAATGGCAGCCCCAGCATTTT.

The chain has TRBV2 and TRBJ1-6; TRBD1 matches at 9 bases. This CDR3 comprises 14 residues. V shed 5 bases, J shed 7 bases, and the junction held 3 bases outside the gene matches. Looked up from germline, CDR1 is SNHLY and CDR2 is FYNNEI. The CDR3 is CASSLGQGNSPLHF. CDR3 DNA: TGTGCCAGCAGTTTAGGACAGGGGAATTCACCCCTCCACTTT.

V usage is TRBV7-9 and J usage is TRBJ2-1; 11 bases align to TRBD1. V lost 5 bases to trimming and J lost 6 bases; unmatched junction nucleotides: 9. This CDR3 is 16 amino acids long. From germline, CDR1 is SEHNR and CDR2 FQNEAQ (reference sequence). CDR3: CASSELPGQGGNEQFF. The CDR3 nucleotides read TGTGCCAGCAGCGAACTACCGGGACAGGGGGGCAATGAGCAGTTCTTC.

This clone was picked up a small number of times. The J gene is TRBJ1-5, the V gene TRBV25-1; 7 bases line up with TRBD1. With 1 base clipped from V and 2 bases from J, the junction kept 11 bases outside the gene matches. CDR1 is MGHDK and CDR2 is SYGVNS in the germline V gene. This CDR3 is built from 18 residues. The CDR3 is CASSESQGGTIGNQPQHF. CDR3 nucleotides: TGTGCCAGCAGTGAATCCCAGGGGGGTACGATAGGCAATCAGCCCCAGCATTTT.

This chain links TRBV19 with TRBJ1-1; TRBD1 matches 11 bases. V shed 3 bases, J shed 1 base, and the junction held 10 bases outside the gene matches. The CDR3 totals 18 residues. Germline-derived CDR1 and CDR2 are LNHDA and SQIVND (reference sequence). CDR3 nucleotide sequence: TGTGCCAGTAGTATCTCCCTTTTCGGACAGGGGGCGAACACTGAAGCTTTCTTT. It translates to CASSISLFGQGANTEAFF.

This sequence joins TRBV11-1 and TRBJ1-2, with 7 bases identical to TRBD1. The CDR3 sequence is 14 residues long. The germline CDR1 and CDR2 sequences are SGHAT and FQDESV (reference sequence). Unmatched junction bases numbered 1, after V lost 1 base and J lost 2 bases. CDR3 in amino acids: CASSLEGQNYGYTF. The CDR3 coding sequence is TGTGCCAGCAGCTTAGAGGGACAGAACTATGGCTACACCTTC.

The chain employs TRBV19 and TRBJ1-2, with D perhaps TRBD1 (5 bases). Germline V CDR1 and CDR2: LNHDA, SQIVND (reference sequence). V was trimmed by 7 bases and J by 3 bases, leaving 12 bases between them. The CDR3 is made up of 13 amino acids. The CDR3 nucleotides are TGTGCCAGTACGTCAGGGTTTGACTATGGCTACACCTTC. Protein sequence: CASTSGFDYGYTF. Combining the CDR3 with reference TRBV19 and TRBJ1-2 gives the whole variable domain DGGITQSPKYLFRKEGQNVTLSCEQNLNHDAMYWYRQDPGQGLRLIYYSQIVNDFQKGDIAEGYSVSREKKESFPLTVTSAQKNPTAFYLCASTSGFDYGYTFGSGTRLTVV.

V and J are TRBV7-2 and TRBJ1-2; 8 bases agree with TRBD1. J lost 3 bases, V lost 2 bases, and 5 bases had no gene match. The CDR3 contains 15 residues. Germline assignment: CDR1 SGHTA and CDR2 FQGNSA. In DNA, the CDR3 is TGTGCCAGCAGCTTATACCGACAGGGGCACTATGGCTACACCTTC. It specifies CASSLYRQGHYGYTF.

The chain uses TRBV6-2 or TRBV6-3 and TRBJ2-3; TRBD1 is a possible D gene (6 bases). The CDR3 covers 16 residues. V was clipped by 2 bases and J by 4 bases, with 16 bases between them. CDR1 is MNHEY and CDR2 is SVGEGT in the germline V gene. As DNA, the CDR3 is TGTGCCAGCAGTTACGCTTCCAGGGGCCCGCCAGATACGCAGTATTTT. Translation: CASSYASRGPPDTQYF.

This clone came up a few times. The V and J genes are TRBV21-1 and TRBJ1-4; the table's D call, TRBD1, has no DNA check behind it. TRBV21-1 is annotated as a pseudogene. This CDR3 spans 15 amino acids. The CDR3 DNA reads TGTGCCAGCAGCAAAGAAGGGGCGGAGAATGAAAAACTGTTTTTT. Its translation is CASSKEGAENEKLFF.

This chain joins TRBV7-2 and TRBJ2-7; 9 nucleotides match TRBD2. Germline V CDR1 and CDR2: SGHTA, FQGNSA. The ends lost 3 bases at V and 5 bases at J; junction bases unmatched: 5. The CDR3 length is 14 residues. The CDR3 loop reads CASSFSGRPHEQYF. The DNA of the CDR3 is TGTGCCAGCAGCTTTAGCGGGAGACCCCACGAGCAGTACTTC. The full variable domain, completed using reference TRBV7-2 and TRBJ2-7, is GAGVSQSPSNKVTEKGKDVELRCDPISGHTALYWYRQSLGQGLEFLIYFQGNSAPDKSGLPSDRFSAERTGGSVSTLTIQRTQQEDSAVYLCASSFSGRPHEQYFGPGTRLTVT.

The chain employs TRBV29-1 and TRBJ2-7; no clear D. The CDR3 loop spans 11 amino acids. The V and J ends lost 4 bases and 5 bases respectively, with 9 bases between them. Germline loops: CDR1 SQVTM, CDR2 ANQGSEA. The DNA of the CDR3 is TGCAGCGTTGCCAGGCCCGACGAGCAGTACTTC. Amino acid sequence: CSVARPDEQYF.